The 9 T cell receptor beta chains in this list originate from one sample, sequenced in a study of cytomegalovirus exposure and HLA in healthy donors (dated by TCRdb to about 2017). Libraries were constructed by the immunoSEQ multiplex PCR assay. The multiplex PCR relied on a mix of 60 forward primers for TCR Vbeta segments and 13 reverse primers for TCR Jbeta segments. The immuneACCESS repertoire file appears here via TCRdb, limited to in-frame rearrangements. These files lack a portion of the clones; in checked studies, under half of the deficit traces to unresolved V genes, and the cause of the others is not known. The sample has approximately 190,000 clones on record, more than 70% of them singletons. Clones ranked in the top ten supply approximately 1.6% of the sample. Sequenced input: PBMCs. Receptor source: a man in his forties in good health and CMV-seropositive.

The CDR3 DNA reads as TGTGCCAGCAGTGCCCAGCACAGCGGGATGGAGAAGACCCAGTACTTC. As protein: CASSAQHSGMEKTQYF. This sequence joins TRBV6-1 and TRBJ2-5; 7 positions match TRBD2. The CDR3 is 16 residues long. With 4 bases clipped from V and 6 bases from J, the junction kept 14 bases outside the gene matches. Germline assignment: CDR1 MNHNS and CDR2 SASEGT.

The chain recombines TRBV6-5 with TRBJ1-2; no clear D. Trimming took off 0 bases at V and 8 bases at J, with 10 bases between the two ends. The CDR3 runs to 13 residues. Looked up from germline, CDR1 is MNHEY and CDR2 is SVGAGI. CDR3 nucleotide sequence: TGTGCCAGCAGTTACTCGGCGGAATTCGGCTACACCTTC. Its translation is CASSYSAEFGYTF.

The chain carries TRBV6-5 and TRBJ1-2; 10 bases fit TRBD1. The CDR3 spans 15 residues. J gave up 8 bases and V 2 bases, and 8 bases lay outside the gene matches. In germline, CDR1 is MNHEY, CDR2 SVGAGI. The DNA for the CDR3 is TGTGCCAGCAGTTACCGAGGGACAGGGGCGGAAGGCTACACCTTC. This codes for CASSYRGTGAEGYTF.

This chain connects TRBV7-9 to TRBJ2-1, with D perhaps TRBD2 (5 bases). V gave up 3 bases and J gave up 7 bases, with 19 bases separating them. The length of the CDR3 is 16 residues. Germline assignment: CDR1 SEHNR and CDR2 FQNEAQ (reference sequence). CDR3 sequence: CASSLGPASSGNEQFF. DNA for the CDR3: TGTGCCAGCAGCTTGGGTCCGGCTTCCTCGGGGAATGAGCAGTTCTTC.

The gene calls are TRBV5-1 and TRBJ1-1, with TRBD1 identical over 8 bases. V shed 5 bases and J 0 bases; nucleotides not matched to a gene: 0. The CDR3 loop spans 13 amino acids. In germline, CDR1 is SGHRS, CDR2 YFSETQ. In nucleotides, the CDR3 is TGCGCCAGCAGACAGGGGGTGAACACTGAAGCTTTCTTT. Its translation is CASRQGVNTEAFF.

A few counts support this clone. V is TRBV6-1 and J is TRBJ2-7, with 10 bases lining up with TRBD1. V dropped 5 bases and J dropped 4; count of bases not matched to a gene: 5. The CDR3 sequence is 14 residues long. Germline-derived CDR1 and CDR2 are MNHNS and SASEGT. CDR3 loop: CASSPDRGPYEQYF. CDR3 in DNA: TGTGCCAGCAGTCCCGACAGGGGGCCTTACGAGCAGTACTTC.

The V call is TRBV2, the J call TRBJ2-5; unclear D gene. Matching the DNA end better, TRBJ2-7 makes the J call doubtful. Germline V CDR1 and CDR2: SNHLY, FYNNEI. The CDR3 has 15 residues. The CDR3 DNA is TGTGCCAGCAGTGATGATCTGTCGGGTGGTAACGAGCAGTACTTC. Its protein is CASSDDLSGGNEQYF.

Of note for this clone: The same CDR3 can be traced to other DNA sequences in this sample. The chain employs TRBV6-1 and TRBJ2-5; 7 bases match TRBD2. The end of the DNA fits TRBJ2-7 better, so the J call may be wrong. Germline V gene sequence: CDR1 MNHNS, CDR2 SASEGT. This CDR3 comprises 14 residues. The CDR3 region has the DNA TGTGCCAGCAGTCCCAGCGGGAACTCCTACGAGCAGTACTTC. It yields the protein CASSPSGNSYEQYF.

This clone was picked up a small number of times. V is TRBV12-5 and J is TRBJ2-5; D is possibly TRBD2 (6 bases). Trimming took off 1 base at V and 3 bases at J, with 6 bases between the two ends. CDR1 is LGHNT, CDR2 FRNRAP, per germline. This CDR3 is 13 amino acids long. CDR3 region: CASGLGTKETQYF. The CDR3 bases are TGTGCTAGTGGTTTGGGGACTAAAGAGACCCAGTACTTC.